The following is a T cell receptor (beta chain) sequence with its context. Produced via immunoSEQ multiplex PCR; TCRdb's table is partial and in-frame only. The repertoire has under 150,000 clones, roughly 91% of them found once; the top ten carry around 7.6%. This record belongs to a study of control samples from healthy donors and cancer patients. Germline CDR1 and CDR2: MNHEY and SMNVEV (reference sequence). The CDR3 contains 12 residues. V lost 8 bases and J lost 0, with 4 bases in between. This TCR was recovered from a man in his forties or fifties with head and neck cancer. The sequencing sample was made of PBMCs. The genes are TRBV27 and TRBJ2-2; D not resolved. Here the CDR3 DNA reads TGTGCCAGCTCCCCGAACACCGGGGAGCTGTTTTTT. Protein sequence: CASSPNTGELFF.